Listed below are T cell receptor beta chains from one sample, sequenced in a study of cytomegalovirus exposure and HLA in healthy donors. Produced via immunoSEQ multiplex PCR; TCRdb's table is partial and in-frame only. Of around 240,000 clones detected, almost 90% appear once; the ten largest clones hold 0.3% to 0.4%. The sequencing sample was made of PBMCs. The receptors come from a woman aged 18 to 35 in good health and CMV-seronegative. Both conserved end residues are part of each CDR3. The D gene is left open where the match is weak. Where a row states a size, it is once, few, many or the class of an expanded clone; other rows omit it.

clone_size j_call v_call d_call cdr3_aa cdr3_nt
. TRBJ1-1 TRBV21-1 . CASSGHAAGGMNTEAFF TGTGCCAGCAGCGGACACGCGGCAGGGGGTATGAACACTGAAGCTTTCTTT
. TRBJ1-4 TRBV28 TRBD1 CASSLTGGEYEKLFF TGTGCCAGCAGTCTAACAGGGGGCGAATATGAAAAACTGTTTTTT
. TRBJ1-5 TRBV27 . CASSFVSPDTLNQPQHF TGTGCCAGCAGTTTTGTCAGTCCCGACACTTTAAATCAGCCCCAGCATTTT
. TRBJ1-6 TRBV11-3 . CASSLGGSSPLHF TGTGCCAGCAGCTTAGGTGGGAGTTCACCCCTCCACTTT
. TRBJ2-2 TRBV7-2 TRBD2 CASSYTLAGGSGELFF TGTGCCAGCAGTTACACTCTAGCGGGGGGAAGCGGGGAGCTGTTTTTT
. TRBJ2-1 TRBV6-1 TRBD2 CASSEGSGSGAGLF TGTGCCAGCAGTGAGGGAAGTGGCAGCGGGGCGGGGCTCTTC
. TRBJ1-5 TRBV14 . CASSKGRVDQPQHF TGTGCCAGCAGCAAGGGGAGGGTGGATCAGCCCCAGCATTTT
. TRBJ1-3 TRBV7-6 . CASSLLGEGISGNTIYF TGTGCCAGCAGCTTATTAGGCGAGGGTATTAGTGGAAACACCATATATTTT
. TRBJ2-1 TRBV5-6 TRBD1 CASSLDRVSYNEQFF TGTGCCAGCAGCTTAGACAGGGTCTCCTACAATGAGCAGTTCTTC
. TRBJ2-3 TRBV2 . CASKGGVVDTQYF TGTGCCAGCAAGGGCGGGGTGGTAGATACGCAGTATTTT
once TRBJ1-1 TRBV19 . CASSITDSYTEAFF TGTGCCAGTAGTATTACGGACAGCTACACTGAAGCTTTCTTT
. TRBJ2-7 TRBV6-5 TRBD1 CASSSGQGSYEQYF TGTGCCAGCAGCTCGGGACAGGGTTCCTACGAGCAGTACTTC
once TRBJ2-7 TRBV5-6 TRBD1 CASSFWTGETYEQYF TGTGCCAGCAGCTTTTGGACAGGGGAGACCTACGAGCAGTACTTC
. TRBJ2-1 TRBV18 . CASSPFSPDNNEQFF TGTGCCAGCTCACCTTTCTCGCCGGACAACAATGAGCAGTTCTTC
. TRBJ2-1 TRBV7-9 TRBD1 CASSSQGNEQFF TGTGCCAGCAGCTCACAGGGGAATGAGCAGTTCTTC
. TRBJ2-3 TRBV6-1 . CASSEVRADTQYF TGTGCCAGCAGTGAAGTGAGGGCAGATACGCAGTATTTT
. TRBJ1-5 TRBV27 . CASSLISGQPQHF TGTGCCAGCAGTTTAATAAGCGGGCAGCCCCAGCATTTT
. TRBJ1-1 TRBV2 . CDTRPQGGGTEAFF TGTGATACGAGACCACAGGGCGGGGGCACTGAAGCTTTCTTT
. TRBJ2-4 TRBV7-2 TRBD1 CASSQHVGTGGDIQYF TGTGCCAGCAGCCAACACGTTGGGACAGGGGGCGACATTCAGTACTTC
. TRBJ1-1 TRBV5-4 . CASSLDRVAFF TGTGCCAGCAGCTTGGACCGGGTGGCTTTCTTT
. TRBJ1-4 TRBV19 TRBD1 CASRPDSDRVWEKLFF TGTGCCAGTAGGCCCGACAGCGACAGGGTATGGGAAAAACTGTTTTTT
. TRBJ2-2 TRBV25-1 TRBD2 CASSGPGGRVGTGELFF TGTGCCAGCAGTGGACCAGGTGGGAGGGTAGGGACCGGGGAGCTGTTTTTT
. TRBJ1-2 TRBV6-5 TRBD1 CASITGEWGGYTF TGTGCCAGCATTACAGGGGAATGGGGTGGCTACACCTTC
. TRBJ2-6 TRBV9 TRBD1 CASSPRTGEVAGANVLTF TGTGCCAGCAGCCCCCGGACAGGGGAAGTCGCTGGGGCCAACGTCCTGACTTTC
. TRBJ2-7 TRBV9 TRBD2 CASSERGTDYEQYF TGTGCCAGCAGCGAGCGGGGGACCGACTACGAGCAGTACTTC
. TRBJ1-4 TRBV7-9 TRBD1 CASSIRTGGGEKLFF TGTGCCAGCAGCATAAGGACAGGGGGCGGTGAAAAACTGTTTTTT
. TRBJ1-2 TRBV5-4 . CASSLMGMEDYGYTF TGTGCCAGCAGCTTGATGGGAATGGAGGACTATGGCTACACCTTC
. TRBJ2-5 TRBV15 . CATSAPTGETQYF TGTGCCACCAGCGCACCTACGGGAGAGACCCAGTACTTC
. TRBJ1-4 TRBV28 . CASSTPQVKSEKLFF TGTGCCAGCAGTACGCCACAGGTTAAGAGCGAAAAACTGTTTTTT
. TRBJ1-2 TRBV4-1 . CASSPPGGNYGYTF TGCGCCAGCAGCCCACCCGGCGGAAACTATGGCTACACCTTC
. TRBJ2-7 TRBV5-4 TRBD1 CASSGTGYHEQYF TGTGCCAGCAGCGGGACAGGGTACCACGAGCAGTACTTC
few TRBJ2-2 TRBV19 TRBD1 CASSPGTGGELFF TGTGCCAGTAGTCCCGGGACAGGCGGGGAGCTGTTTTTT
. TRBJ1-3 TRBV5-1 TRBD1 CASSPSGTGSSGNTIYF TGCGCCAGCAGCCCATCCGGGACAGGAAGCTCTGGAAACACCATATATTTT
once TRBJ2-5 TRBV28 TRBD1 CASSGTGQAYQETQYF TGTGCCAGCAGTGGGACGGGACAGGCCTACCAAGAGACCCAGTACTTC
. TRBJ2-1 TRBV27 . CASSFRRRQPGGEQFF TGTGCCAGCAGTTTTAGGCGTCGGCAACCAGGTGGTGAGCAGTTCTTC
. TRBJ2-3 TRBV9 . CASSVRGSTTGDTQYF TGTGCCAGCAGCGTACGGGGGAGCACCACGGGCGATACGCAGTATTTT
few TRBJ1-2 TRBV5-5 . CASSLDSQNYGYTF TGTGCCAGCAGCTTGGATAGCCAGAACTATGGCTACACCTTC
. TRBJ2-3 TRBV9 . CASSVVGPDTQYF TGTGCCAGCAGCGTAGTGGGCCCAGATACGCAGTATTTT
. TRBJ2-5 TRBV5-1 TRBD2 CASSSGTSGAAKPRETQYF TGCGCCAGCAGTTCCGGGACTAGCGGGGCGGCAAAGCCCAGGGAGACCCAGTACTTC
. TRBJ1-1 TRBV5-4 TRBD1 CASSSQGGNTEAFF TGTGCCAGCAGCTCCCAGGGGGGGAACACTGAAGCTTTCTTT